This T cell receptor (beta chain) was sequenced in a study of blood T cell repertoires in COVID-19. Study-wide background: Italy, Spain and the United States were the sources of the convalescent and acute COVID-19 samples. Nucleic acid was either cDNA or gDNA, and it came from T cells, B-cell-depleted T cells, or PBMCs.

Germline assignment: CDR1 MDHEN and CDR2 SYDVKM. This CDR3 is 14 amino acids long. Between the trimmed V and J ends, which lost 3 bases and 1 base, there was a span of 9 bases. The authors' processing: Estimates of nucleated cell counts were drawn from the amplification of reference gene primers. Generated by immunoSEQ multiplex PCR, the TCRdb table keeps only in-frame clones and is missing some. The V and J calls and clone size were taken over from that table, and D and trimming were inferred from the DNA. The data hold some 290,000 clones, with 70% to 90% observed a single time. This chain links TRBV28 with TRBJ2-5; possible D gene TRBD2, 5 bases. Sequenced sample: peripheral blood. The sequence derives from a man aged 55 to 70 who had recovered from COVID-19. The DNA of the CDR3 is TGTGCCAGCAGTTTGGACTTCCGCCAAGAGACCCAGTACTTC. Encoded protein: CASSLDFRQETQYF.